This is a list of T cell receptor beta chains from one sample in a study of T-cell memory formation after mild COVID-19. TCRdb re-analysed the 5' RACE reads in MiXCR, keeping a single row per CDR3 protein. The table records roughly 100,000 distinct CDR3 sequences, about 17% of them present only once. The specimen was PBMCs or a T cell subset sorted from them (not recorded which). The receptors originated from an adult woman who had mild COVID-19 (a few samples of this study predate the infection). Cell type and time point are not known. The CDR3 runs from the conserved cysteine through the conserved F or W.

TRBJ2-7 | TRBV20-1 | CSARDKGTGSYEQYF
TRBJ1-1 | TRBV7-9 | CASSRTGPNTEAFF
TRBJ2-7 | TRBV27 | CASSFPEGAGLTTGGYYEQYF
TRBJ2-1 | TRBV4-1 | CASSQATSGVYNEQFF
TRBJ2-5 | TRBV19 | CASSPRQGQETQYF
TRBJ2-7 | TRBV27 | CASSPQVGQWTYEQYF
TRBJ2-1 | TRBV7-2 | CASSQSSGRWDNEQFF
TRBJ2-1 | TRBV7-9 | CASSHPSAFYNEQFF
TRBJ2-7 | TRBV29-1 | CSVGRGSYEQYF
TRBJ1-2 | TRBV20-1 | CSAPVTWGQDGYTF
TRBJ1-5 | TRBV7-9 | CASRPQREGNQPQHF
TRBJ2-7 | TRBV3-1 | CASSQDQGQGDYEQYF
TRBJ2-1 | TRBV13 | CASTQAGYSYNEQFF
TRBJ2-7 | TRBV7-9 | CASSSLAGTVYEQYF
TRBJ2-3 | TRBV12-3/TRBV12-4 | CASSLGQGTDTQYF